Shown below are 4 T cell receptor beta chains from a single sample sequenced in a study of blood T cell repertoires in COVID-19. TCRdb's table, derived via immunoSEQ multiplex PCR, lists solely in-frame clones and lacks some. The data show 200,000 to 250,000 clones, approximately 91% seen once. Sequencing used peripheral blood. The receptors were gathered from a woman in her thirties or forties with acute or convalescent COVID-19.

The chain couples TRBV5-6 to TRBJ2-4; possibly TRBD2 for D (6 bases). Germline CDR1 is SGHDT and CDR2 is YYEEEE. The CDR3 runs to 15 residues. Trimming took off 6 bases at V and 3 bases at J, with 16 bases between the two ends. In DNA form, the CDR3 reads TGTGCCAGCACCCAGGAGGGGATGGGCAAAAACATTCAGTACTTC. It codes for CASTQEGMGKNIQYF.

This clone was counted a single time. This chain uses TRBV3-1 (or the pseudogene TRBV3-2) with TRBJ1-1, with D maybe TRBD1 (6 bases). CDR3 size: 14 residues. The germline V and J ends were trimmed by 3 bases and 1 base, with 9 bases remaining between them. The germline gives CDR1 LGHDT, CDR2 YNNKEL (reference sequence). The CDR3 region is CASSHGQSNTEAFF. For the CDR3, the DNA is TGTGCCAGCAGCCATGGACAGTCGAACACTGAAGCTTTCTTT.

The V gene is TRBV12-3 or TRBV12-4, the J gene TRBJ2-1; a weak D match, TRBD1 (5 bases). The CDR3 is made up of 13 amino acids. V gave up 1 base and J gave up 7 bases, with 8 bases separating them. CDR3 in amino acids: CASSLGGRNEQFF. For the CDR3, the DNA is TGTGCCAGCAGTTTAGGGGGCAGGAATGAGCAGTTCTTC.

The CDR3 spells CASSQGPSGVYEQYV. The CDR3 region has the DNA TGTGCCAGCAGCCAGGGTCCTAGCGGGGTCTACGAGCAGTACGTC. The chain recombines TRBV3-1 (or the pseudogene TRBV3-2) with TRBJ2-7; 9 bases are a match to TRBD2. Germline lookup yields CDR1 LGHDT and CDR2 YNNKEL (reference sequence). J was trimmed by 3 bases and V by 3 bases; bases with no gene match: 6. The CDR3 extends over 15 amino acids.